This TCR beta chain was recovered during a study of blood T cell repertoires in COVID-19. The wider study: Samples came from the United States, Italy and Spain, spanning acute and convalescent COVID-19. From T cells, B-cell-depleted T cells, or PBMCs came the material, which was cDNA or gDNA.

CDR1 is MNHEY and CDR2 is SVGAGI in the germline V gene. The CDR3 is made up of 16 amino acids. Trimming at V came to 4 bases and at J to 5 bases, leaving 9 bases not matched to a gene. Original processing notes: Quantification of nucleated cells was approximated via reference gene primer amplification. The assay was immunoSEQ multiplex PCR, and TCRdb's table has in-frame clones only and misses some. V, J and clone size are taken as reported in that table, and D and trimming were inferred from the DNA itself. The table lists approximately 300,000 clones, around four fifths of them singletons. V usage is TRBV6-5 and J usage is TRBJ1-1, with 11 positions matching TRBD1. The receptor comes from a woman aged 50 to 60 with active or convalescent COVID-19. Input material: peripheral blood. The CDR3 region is CASSFGTGGAGTEAFF. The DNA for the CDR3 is TGTGCCAGCAGTTTCGGGACAGGGGGAGCAGGGACTGAAGCTTTCTTT.